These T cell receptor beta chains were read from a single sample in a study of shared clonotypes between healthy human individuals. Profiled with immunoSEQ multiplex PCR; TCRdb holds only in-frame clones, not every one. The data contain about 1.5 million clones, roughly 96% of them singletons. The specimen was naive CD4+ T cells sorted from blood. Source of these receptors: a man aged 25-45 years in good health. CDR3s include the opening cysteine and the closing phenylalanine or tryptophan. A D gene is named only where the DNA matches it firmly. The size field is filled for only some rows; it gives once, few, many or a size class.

CDR3 protein: CASSLAFRDTQYF; CDR3 DNA: TGTGCCAGCAGCTTAGCGTTCCGAGATACGCAGTATTTT; V gene: TRBV7-9; D gene: NA; clone size: NA; J gene: TRBJ2-3
CDR3 protein: CASSVVPGGSPGEQFF; CDR3 DNA: TGTGCCAGCAGCGTAGTTCCGGGAGGGTCCCCTGGGGAGCAGTTCTTC; V gene: TRBV9; D gene: TRBD2; clone size: NA; J gene: TRBJ2-1
CDR3 protein: CASSSQVYEQYF; CDR3 DNA: TGTGCCAGCAGTTCCCAGGTCTACGAGCAGTACTTC; V gene: TRBV7-9; D gene: NA; clone size: NA; J gene: TRBJ2-7
CDR3 protein: CASSLGADTEAFF; CDR3 DNA: TGCGCCAGCAGCTTGGGAGCGGACACTGAAGCTTTCTTT; V gene: TRBV5-1; D gene: NA; clone size: NA; J gene: TRBJ1-1
CDR3 protein: CASSPRQGLYEQYF; CDR3 DNA: TGTGCCAGCAGCCCCAGACAGGGGCTGTACGAGCAGTACTTC; V gene: TRBV7-9; D gene: TRBD1; clone size: NA; J gene: TRBJ2-7
CDR3 protein: CASSPLDRAESGYTF; CDR3 DNA: TGTGCCAGCTCACCATTGGACAGGGCGGAATCTGGCTACACCTTC; V gene: TRBV18; D gene: TRBD1; clone size: NA; J gene: TRBJ1-2
CDR3 protein: CASSSGTGGTETQYF; CDR3 DNA: TGTGCCAGCAGCTCCGGGACAGGGGGGACAGAGACCCAGTACTTC; V gene: TRBV7-8; D gene: TRBD1; clone size: NA; J gene: TRBJ2-5
CDR3 protein: CASSQDLRYVQYF; CDR3 DNA: TGCGCCAGCAGCCAAGATCTCAGATATGTTCAGTACTTC; V gene: TRBV4-1; D gene: NA; clone size: NA; J gene: TRBJ2-7
CDR3 protein: CASSPNGQTEKLFF; CDR3 DNA: TGTGCCAGCTCACCGAATGGGCAGACCGAAAAACTGTTTTTT; V gene: TRBV18; D gene: NA; clone size: NA; J gene: TRBJ1-4
CDR3 protein: CASSIRQGQWQPQHF; CDR3 DNA: TGTGCCAGTAGTATAAGACAGGGGCAGTGGCAGCCCCAGCATTTT; V gene: TRBV19; D gene: TRBD1; clone size: NA; J gene: TRBJ1-5
CDR3 protein: CASSFDRGMGDEQFF; CDR3 DNA: TGTGCCAGCAGCTTCGATAGGGGGATGGGGGATGAGCAGTTCTTC; V gene: TRBV7-2; D gene: NA; clone size: NA; J gene: TRBJ2-1
CDR3 protein: CASSPRSSYEQYF; CDR3 DNA: TGTGCCAGCTCACCACGTAGCAGCTACGAGCAGTACTTC; V gene: TRBV18; D gene: NA; clone size: NA; J gene: TRBJ2-7
CDR3 protein: CASSYSGSGHTDTQYF; CDR3 DNA: TGTGCCAGCAGTTACTCGGGTAGCGGGCACACAGATACGCAGTATTTT; V gene: TRBV6-5; D gene: TRBD2; clone size: NA; J gene: TRBJ2-3
CDR3 protein: CASSFGLAFDNEQFF; CDR3 DNA: TGCGCCAGCAGCTTTGGACTAGCCTTCGACAATGAGCAGTTCTTC; V gene: TRBV5-1; D gene: TRBD2; clone size: NA; J gene: TRBJ2-1
CDR3 protein: CASSFLPGRFYNEQFF; CDR3 DNA: TGCGCCAGCAGCTTCTTACCGGGACGCTTTTACAATGAGCAGTTCTTC; V gene: TRBV5-1; D gene: NA; clone size: NA; J gene: TRBJ2-1
CDR3 protein: CASSGQGAGETQYF; CDR3 DNA: TGTGCCAGCAGTGGCCAGGGGGCTGGTGAGACCCAGTACTTC; V gene: TRBV2; D gene: TRBD1; clone size: NA; J gene: TRBJ2-5
CDR3 protein: CASSPRGTGANVLTF; CDR3 DNA: TGTGCCAGCAGTCCCAGGGGGACTGGGGCCAACGTCCTGACTTTC; V gene: TRBV2; D gene: TRBD1; clone size: NA; J gene: TRBJ2-6
CDR3 protein: CASSPTGSSNQPQHF; CDR3 DNA: TGTGCCAGCTCACCAACAGGGAGTAGCAATCAGCCCCAGCATTTT; V gene: TRBV18; D gene: NA; clone size: NA; J gene: TRBJ1-5
CDR3 protein: CASSLGGEYSGNTIYF; CDR3 DNA: TGTGCCAGCAGCTTGGGAGGTGAATACTCTGGAAACACCATATATTTT; V gene: TRBV5-4; D gene: NA; clone size: once; J gene: TRBJ1-3
CDR3 protein: CASSHEAGSNYGYTF; CDR3 DNA: TGCGCCAGCAGCCACGAGGCCGGGTCCAACTATGGCTACACCTTC; V gene: TRBV5-1; D gene: NA; clone size: NA; J gene: TRBJ1-2